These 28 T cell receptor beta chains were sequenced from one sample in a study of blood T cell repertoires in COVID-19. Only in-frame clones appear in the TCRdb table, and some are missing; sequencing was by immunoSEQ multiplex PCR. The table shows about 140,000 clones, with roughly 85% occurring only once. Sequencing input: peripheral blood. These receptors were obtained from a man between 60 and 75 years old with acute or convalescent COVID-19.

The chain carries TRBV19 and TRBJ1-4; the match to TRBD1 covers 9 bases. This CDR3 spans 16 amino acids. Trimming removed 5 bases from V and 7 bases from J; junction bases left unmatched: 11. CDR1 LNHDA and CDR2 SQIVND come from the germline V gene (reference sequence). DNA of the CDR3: TGTGCCAGTAGTGTCCCGGGACAGGGTACTCGTGAAAAACTGTTTTTT. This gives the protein CASSVPGQGTREKLFF.

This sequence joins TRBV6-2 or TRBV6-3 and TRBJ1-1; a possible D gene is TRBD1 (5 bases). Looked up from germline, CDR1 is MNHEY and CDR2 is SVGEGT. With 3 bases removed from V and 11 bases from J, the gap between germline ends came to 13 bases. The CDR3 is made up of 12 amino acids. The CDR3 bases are TGTGCCAGCAGTTATGCAGGGTTCGGGGCTTTCTTT. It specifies CASSYAGFGAFF.

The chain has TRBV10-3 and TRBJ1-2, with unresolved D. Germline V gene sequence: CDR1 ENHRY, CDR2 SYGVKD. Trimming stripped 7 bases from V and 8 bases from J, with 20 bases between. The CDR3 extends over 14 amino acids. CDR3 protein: CAITTGDTTIGYTF. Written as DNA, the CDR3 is TGTGCCATCACTACTGGCGACACCACGATAGGCTACACCTTC.

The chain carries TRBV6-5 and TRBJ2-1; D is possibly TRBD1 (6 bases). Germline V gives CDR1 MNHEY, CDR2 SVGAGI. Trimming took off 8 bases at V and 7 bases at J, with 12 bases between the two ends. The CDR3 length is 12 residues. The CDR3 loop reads CASATTGNEQFF. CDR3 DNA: TGTGCCAGCGCGACTACAGGGAATGAGCAGTTCTTC.

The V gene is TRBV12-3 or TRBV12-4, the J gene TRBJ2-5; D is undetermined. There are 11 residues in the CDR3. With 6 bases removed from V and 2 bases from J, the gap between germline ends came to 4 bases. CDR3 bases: TGTGCCAGCAGACTTCAAGAGACCCAGTACTTC. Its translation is CASRLQETQYF.

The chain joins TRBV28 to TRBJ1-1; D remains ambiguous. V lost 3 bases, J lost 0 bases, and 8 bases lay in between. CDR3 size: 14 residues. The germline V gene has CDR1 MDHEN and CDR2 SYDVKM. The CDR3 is CASSFDLLNTEAFF. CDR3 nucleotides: TGTGCCAGCAGTTTCGACTTATTGAACACTGAAGCTTTCTTT.

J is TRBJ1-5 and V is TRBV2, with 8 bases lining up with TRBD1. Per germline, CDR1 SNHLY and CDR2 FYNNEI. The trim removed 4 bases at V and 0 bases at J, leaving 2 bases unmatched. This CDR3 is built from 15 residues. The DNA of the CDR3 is TGTGCCAGCAGTGCTGACAGGGGTAGCAATCAGCCCCAGCATTTT. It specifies CASSADRGSNQPQHF.

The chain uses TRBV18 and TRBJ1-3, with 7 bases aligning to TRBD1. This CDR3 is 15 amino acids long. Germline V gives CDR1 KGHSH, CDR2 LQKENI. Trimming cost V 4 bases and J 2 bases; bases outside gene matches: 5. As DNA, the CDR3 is TGTGCCAGCTCACATGGGACAGCTGCTGGAAACACCATATATTTT. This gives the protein CASSHGTAAGNTIYF.

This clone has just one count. The CDR3 region is CAWSLPTGILQEQYF. The DNA for the CDR3 is TGTGCCTGGAGCCTACCGACAGGGATCCTACAAGAGCAGTACTTC. This chain links TRBV30 with TRBJ2-7, with TRBD1 matching over 7 bases. Germline lookup yields CDR1 GTSNPN and CDR2 SVGIG (reference sequence). This CDR3 spans 15 amino acids. Losses at the gene ends were 3 bases for V and 7 bases for J; bases not matched to a gene: 15.

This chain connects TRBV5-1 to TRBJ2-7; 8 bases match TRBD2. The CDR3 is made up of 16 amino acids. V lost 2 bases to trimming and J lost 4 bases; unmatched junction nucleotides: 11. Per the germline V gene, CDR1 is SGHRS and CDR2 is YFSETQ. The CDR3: CASSFSGTSYGYEQYF. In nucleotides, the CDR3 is TGCGCCAGCAGCTTCTCCGGGACTAGTTATGGGTACGAGCAGTACTTC. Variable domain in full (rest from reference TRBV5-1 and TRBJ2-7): KAGVTQTPRYLIKTRGQQVTLSCSPISGHRSVSWYQQTPGQGLQFLFEYFSETQRNKGNFPGRFSGRQFSNSRSEMNVSTLELGDSALYLCASSFSGTSYGYEQYFGPGTRLTVT.

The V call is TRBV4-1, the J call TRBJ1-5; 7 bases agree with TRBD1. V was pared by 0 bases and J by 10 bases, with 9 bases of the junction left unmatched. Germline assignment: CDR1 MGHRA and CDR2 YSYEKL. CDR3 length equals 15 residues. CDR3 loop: CASSQEGGRGVPQHF. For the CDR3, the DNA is TGCGCCAGCAGCCAAGAAGGAGGCAGGGGGGTACCCCAGCATTTT.

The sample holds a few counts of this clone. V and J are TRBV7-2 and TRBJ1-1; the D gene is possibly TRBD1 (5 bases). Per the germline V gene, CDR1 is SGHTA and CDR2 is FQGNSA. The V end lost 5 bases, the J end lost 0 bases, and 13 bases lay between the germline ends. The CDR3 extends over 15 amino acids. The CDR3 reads CASSTRQQMNTEAFF. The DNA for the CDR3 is TGTGCCAGCAGCACGAGACAGCAAATGAACACTGAAGCTTTCTTT.

The CDR3 nucleotides read TGTGCCAGTAGTCCCCTAATCAATCAGCCCCAGCATTTT. Translation gives CASSPLINQPQHF. The chain employs TRBV19 and TRBJ1-5; D uncertain. This CDR3 is 13 amino acids long. From germline, CDR1 is LNHDA and CDR2 SQIVND (reference sequence). Trimming stripped 5 bases from V and 3 bases from J, with 8 bases between. The complete variable domain, with remaining parts taken from reference TRBV19 and TRBJ1-5, reads DGGITQSPKYLFRKEGQNVTLSCEQNLNHDAMYWYRQDPGQGLRLIYYSQIVNDFQKGDIAEGYSVSREKKESFPLTVTSAQKNPTAFYLCASSPLINQPQHFGDGTRLSIL.

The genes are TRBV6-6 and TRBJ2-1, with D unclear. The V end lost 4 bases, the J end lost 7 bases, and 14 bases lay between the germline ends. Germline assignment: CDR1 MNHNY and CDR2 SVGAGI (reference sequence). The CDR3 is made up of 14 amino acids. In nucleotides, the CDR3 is TGTGCCAGCAGTTGGGTCCCAGGCCCAAATGAGCAGTTCTTC. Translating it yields CASSWVPGPNEQFF.

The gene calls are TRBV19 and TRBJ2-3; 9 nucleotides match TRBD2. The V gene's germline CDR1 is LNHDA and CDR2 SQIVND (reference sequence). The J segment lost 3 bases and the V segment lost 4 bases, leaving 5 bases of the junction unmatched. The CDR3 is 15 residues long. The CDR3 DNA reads TGTGCCAGTAGTAGTAGCGGGAGATCGACAGATACGCAGTATTTT. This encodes CASSSSGRSTDTQYF.

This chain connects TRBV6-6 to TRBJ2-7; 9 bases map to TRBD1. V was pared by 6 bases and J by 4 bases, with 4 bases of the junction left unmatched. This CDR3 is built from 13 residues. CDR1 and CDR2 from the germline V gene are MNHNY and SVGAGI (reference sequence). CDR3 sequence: CASSQTGGYEQYF. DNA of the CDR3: TGTGCCAGCAGCCAGACAGGGGGATACGAGCAGTACTTC.

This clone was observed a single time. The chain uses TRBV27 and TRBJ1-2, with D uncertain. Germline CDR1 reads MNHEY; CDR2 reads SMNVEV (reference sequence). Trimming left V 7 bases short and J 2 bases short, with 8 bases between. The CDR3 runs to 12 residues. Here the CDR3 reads CASMSGNYGYTF. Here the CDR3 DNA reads TGTGCCAGCATGAGCGGAAACTATGGCTACACCTTC.

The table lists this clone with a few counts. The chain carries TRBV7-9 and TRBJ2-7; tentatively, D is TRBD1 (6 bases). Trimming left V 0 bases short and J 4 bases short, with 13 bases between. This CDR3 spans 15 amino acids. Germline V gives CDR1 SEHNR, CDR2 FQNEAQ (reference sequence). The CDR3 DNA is TGTGCCAGCAGCTTAGCGGGGGCGAGACATTACGAGCAGTACTTC. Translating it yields CASSLAGARHYEQYF. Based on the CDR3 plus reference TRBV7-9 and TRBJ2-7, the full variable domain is DTGVSQNPRHKITKRGQNVTFRCDPISEHNRLYWYRQTLGQGPEFLTYFQNEAQLEKSRLLSDRFSAERPKGSFSTLEIQRTEQGDSAMYLCASSLAGARHYEQYFGPGTRLTVT.

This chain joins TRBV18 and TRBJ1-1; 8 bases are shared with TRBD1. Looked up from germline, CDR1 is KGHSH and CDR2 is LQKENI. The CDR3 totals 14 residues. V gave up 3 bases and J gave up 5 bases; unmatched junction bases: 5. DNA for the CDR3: TGTGCCAGCTCACCTCAGGGGGCGACGACTGAAGCTTTCTTT. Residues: CASSPQGATTEAFF.

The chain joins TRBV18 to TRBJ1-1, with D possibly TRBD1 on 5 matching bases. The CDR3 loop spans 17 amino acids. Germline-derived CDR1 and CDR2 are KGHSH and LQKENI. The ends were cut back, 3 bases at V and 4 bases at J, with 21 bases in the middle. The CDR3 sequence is CASSPSFGGGTSTEAFF. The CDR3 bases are TGTGCCAGCTCACCTAGTTTCGGGGGGGGGACGAGCACTGAAGCTTTCTTT.

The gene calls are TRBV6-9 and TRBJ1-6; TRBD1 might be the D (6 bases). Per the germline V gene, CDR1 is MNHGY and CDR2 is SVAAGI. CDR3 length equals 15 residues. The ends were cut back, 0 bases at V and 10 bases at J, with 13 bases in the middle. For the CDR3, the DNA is TGTGCCAGCAGTTATTCGGGCGCAGGGGACTCACCCCTCCACTTT. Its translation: CASSYSGAGDSPLHF.

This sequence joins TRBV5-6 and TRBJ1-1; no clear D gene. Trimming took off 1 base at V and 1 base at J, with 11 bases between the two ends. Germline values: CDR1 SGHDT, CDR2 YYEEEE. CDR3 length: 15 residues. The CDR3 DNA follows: TGTGCCAGCAGCTTGATCGGCACAGAGAACACTGAAGCTTTCTTT. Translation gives CASSLIGTENTEAFF.

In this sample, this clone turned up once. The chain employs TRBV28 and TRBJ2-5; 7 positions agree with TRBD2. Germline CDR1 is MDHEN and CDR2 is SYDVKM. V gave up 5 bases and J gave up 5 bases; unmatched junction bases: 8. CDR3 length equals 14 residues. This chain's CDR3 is CASSLGGMRETQYF. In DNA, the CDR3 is TGTGCCAGCAGTCTGGGGGGGATGAGGGAGACCCAGTACTTC.

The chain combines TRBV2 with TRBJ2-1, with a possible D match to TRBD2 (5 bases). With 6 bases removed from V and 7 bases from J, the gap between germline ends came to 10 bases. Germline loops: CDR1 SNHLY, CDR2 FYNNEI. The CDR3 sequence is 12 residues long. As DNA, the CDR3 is TGTGCCAGCAGGAGCCCGGGGAATGAGCAGTTCTTC. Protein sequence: CASRSPGNEQFF.

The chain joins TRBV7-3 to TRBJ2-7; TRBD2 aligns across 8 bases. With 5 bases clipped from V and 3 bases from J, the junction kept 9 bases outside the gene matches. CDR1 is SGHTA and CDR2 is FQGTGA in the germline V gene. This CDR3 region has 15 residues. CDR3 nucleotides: TGTGCCAGCAGCAAGGCCAGCGGGAGTTTCTACGAGCAGTACTTC. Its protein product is CASSKASGSFYEQYF.

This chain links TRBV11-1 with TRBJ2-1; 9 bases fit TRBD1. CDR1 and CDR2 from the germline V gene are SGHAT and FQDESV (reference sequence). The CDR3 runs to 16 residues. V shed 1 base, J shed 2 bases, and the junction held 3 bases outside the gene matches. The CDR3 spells CASSLVGQGPYNEQFF. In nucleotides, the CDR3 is TGTGCCAGCAGCTTAGTCGGACAGGGGCCCTACAATGAGCAGTTCTTC.

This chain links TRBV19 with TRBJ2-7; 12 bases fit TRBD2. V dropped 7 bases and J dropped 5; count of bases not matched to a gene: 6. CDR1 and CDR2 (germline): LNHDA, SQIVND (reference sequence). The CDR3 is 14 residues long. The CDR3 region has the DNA TGTGCCAGTACATCTAGCGGGAGGGCCAACGAGCAGTACTTC. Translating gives CASTSSGRANEQYF. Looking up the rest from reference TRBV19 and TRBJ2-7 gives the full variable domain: DGGITQSPKYLFRKEGQNVTLSCEQNLNHDAMYWYRQDPGQGLRLIYYSQIVNDFQKGDIAEGYSVSREKKESFPLTVTSAQKNPTAFYLCASTSSGRANEQYFGPGTRLTVT.

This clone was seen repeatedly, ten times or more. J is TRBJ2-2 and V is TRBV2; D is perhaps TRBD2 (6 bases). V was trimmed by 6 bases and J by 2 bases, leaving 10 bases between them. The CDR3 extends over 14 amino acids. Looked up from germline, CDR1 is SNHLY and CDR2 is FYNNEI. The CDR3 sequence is CASRGTGNTGELFF. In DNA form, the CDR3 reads TGTGCCAGCAGGGGGACTGGAAACACCGGGGAGCTGTTTTTT.